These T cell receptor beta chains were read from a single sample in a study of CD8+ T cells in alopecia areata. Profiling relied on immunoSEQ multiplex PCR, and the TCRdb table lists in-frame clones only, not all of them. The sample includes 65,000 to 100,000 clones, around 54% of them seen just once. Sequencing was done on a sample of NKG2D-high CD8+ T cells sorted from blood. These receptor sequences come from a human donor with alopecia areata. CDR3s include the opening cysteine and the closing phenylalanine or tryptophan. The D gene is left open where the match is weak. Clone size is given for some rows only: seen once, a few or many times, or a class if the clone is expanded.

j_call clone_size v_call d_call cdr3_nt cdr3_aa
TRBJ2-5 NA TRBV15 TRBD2 TGTGCCACCAGCACTTCACTAGCGGTACAAGAGACCCAGTACTTC CATSTSLAVQETQYF
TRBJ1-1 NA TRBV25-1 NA TGTGTCAGCAGTGAAGGGGACAAAGCTTTCTTT CVSSEGDKAFF
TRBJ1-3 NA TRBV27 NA TGTGCCAGCAGTCCCCTCAGCGACAGATGGGACACCATATATTTT CASSPLSDRWDTIYF
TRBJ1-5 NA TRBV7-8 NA TGTGCCAGCAGCTTAGATTTCAGGGGAAGCAATCAGCCCCAGCATTTT CASSLDFRGSNQPQHF
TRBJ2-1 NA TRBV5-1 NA TGCGCCAGCAGAAGTAGCTCCTACAATGAGCAGTTCTTC CASRSSSYNEQFF
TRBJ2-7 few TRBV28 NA TGTGCCAGCACCCCCTTGGACAACCCACGCGAGCAGTACTTC CASTPLDNPREQYF
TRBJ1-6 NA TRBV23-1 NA TGCGCCAGCAGTCAATCTCGGGCTAGAGGGAATTCACCCCTCCACTTT CASSQSRARGNSPLHF
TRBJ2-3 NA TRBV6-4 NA TGTGCCAGCAGACGGGACCCACTAGGGACAGATACGCAGTATTTT CASRRDPLGTDTQYF
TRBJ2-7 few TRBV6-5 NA TGTGCCAGCACCCTTGGGGCCGGCGAGCAGTACTTC CASTLGAGEQYF
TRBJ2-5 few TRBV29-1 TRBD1 TGCAGCCCCGTGGGTTGGGACAGGGGGCGCGGGGAGACCCAGTACTTC CSPVGWDRGRGETQYF
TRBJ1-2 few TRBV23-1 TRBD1 TGCGCCAGAAGCCTCCCCGGGGACAGCTATGGCTACACCTTC CARSLPGDSYGYTF
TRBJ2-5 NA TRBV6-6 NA TGTGCCAGCAGTTACGTTGGGGAGGAGACCCAGTACTTC CASSYVGEETQYF
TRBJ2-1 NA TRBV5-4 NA TGTGCCAGCAGCTTGGAAGCGAACAATGAGCAGTTCTTC CASSLEANNEQFF
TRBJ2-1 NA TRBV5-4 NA TGTGCCAGCAGCTTGGTGGAAAATGAGCAGTTCTTC CASSLVENEQFF
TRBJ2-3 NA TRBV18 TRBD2 TGTGCCAGCTCACTAGCCTCTGGACTAGCGGGAGTAGCAGATACGCAGTATTTT CASSLASGLAGVADTQYF
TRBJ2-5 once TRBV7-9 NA TGTGCCAGCAGCTTTGGGGACCAAGAGACCCAGTACTTC CASSFGDQETQYF
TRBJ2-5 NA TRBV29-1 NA TGCAGCGTTGAAGGGCTAGAGGAGACCCAGTACTTC CSVEGLEETQYF
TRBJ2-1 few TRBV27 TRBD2 TGTGCCAGCAGTTTAGGGACTAGTTACAATGAGCAGTTCTTC CASSLGTSYNEQFF
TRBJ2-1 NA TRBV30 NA TGTGCCTGGGGGACCGGGACTGAGCAGTTCTTC CAWGTGTEQFF
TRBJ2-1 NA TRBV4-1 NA TGCGCCAGCAGCCGAGGACTCGCCGACAATGAGCAGTTCTTC CASSRGLADNEQFF
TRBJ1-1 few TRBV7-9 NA TGTGCCAGCAGTCCCTTACTAGGGCCCATGAACACTGAAGCTTTCTTT CASSPLLGPMNTEAFF
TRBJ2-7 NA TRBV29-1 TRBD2 TGCAGCGTTGTCGGACTAGCGGGAGGAACGAGCTCCTACGAGCAGTACTTC CSVVGLAGGTSSYEQYF
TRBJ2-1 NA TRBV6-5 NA TGTGCCAGCTCGTCGCAGGACTCCTACAATGAGCAGTTCTTC CASSSQDSYNEQFF
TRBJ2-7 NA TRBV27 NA TGTGCCAGCAGCCCGAGGGACACCTTTTCGGAGCAGTACTTC CASSPRDTFSEQYF
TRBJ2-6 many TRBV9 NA TGTGCCAGCAGCAACTCCAGGGACTCTGGGGCCAACGTCCTGACTTTC CASSNSRDSGANVLTF
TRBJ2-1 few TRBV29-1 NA TGCAGCGTACCCGACAGATCACGGGAGACAGATGAGCAGTTCTTC CSVPDRSRETDEQFF
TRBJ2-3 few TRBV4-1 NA TGCGCCAGCAGCCAAGAGGATAGCGGACTGAACACAGATACGCAGTATTTT CASSQEDSGLNTDTQYF
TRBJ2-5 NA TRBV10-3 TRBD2 TGTGCCGCCTCGACTAGCGGAGAGACCCAGTACTTC CAASTSGETQYF
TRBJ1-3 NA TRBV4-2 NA TGTGCCAGCAGCCAGGAGGGACGGATCTCTGGAAACACCATATATTTT CASSQEGRISGNTIYF
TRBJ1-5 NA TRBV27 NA TGTGCCAGCAGTCTTGATGGGAATCAGCCCCAGCATTTT CASSLDGNQPQHF
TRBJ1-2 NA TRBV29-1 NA TGCAGCGTTGAAAGGGGGGAAATCTTAGGCGGCTATGGCTACACCTTC CSVERGEILGGYGYTF
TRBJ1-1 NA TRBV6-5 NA TGTGCCAGCAGTTACGGAATAAACACTGAAGCTTTCTTT CASSYGINTEAFF
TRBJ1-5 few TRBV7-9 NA TGTGCCAGCAGCCGGACAGATAGCAATCAGCCCCAGCATTTT CASSRTDSNQPQHF
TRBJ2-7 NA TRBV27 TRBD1 TGTGCCAGCAGCGACCTCACCGGGACAGGGTTCATTCATTACTTC CASSDLTGTGFIHYF
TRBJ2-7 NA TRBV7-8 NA TGTGCCAGCGGACGGCGGGGCGTGGGGGAGCAGTACTTC CASGRRGVGEQYF
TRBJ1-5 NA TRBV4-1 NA TGCGCCAGCAGCCTACTCGGGGGAACGGTTAGGCAGCCCCAGCATTTT CASSLLGGTVRQPQHF
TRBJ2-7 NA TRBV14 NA TGTGCCAGCAGCCAATTCGGGGTCAGGGACGAGCAGTACTTC CASSQFGVRDEQYF